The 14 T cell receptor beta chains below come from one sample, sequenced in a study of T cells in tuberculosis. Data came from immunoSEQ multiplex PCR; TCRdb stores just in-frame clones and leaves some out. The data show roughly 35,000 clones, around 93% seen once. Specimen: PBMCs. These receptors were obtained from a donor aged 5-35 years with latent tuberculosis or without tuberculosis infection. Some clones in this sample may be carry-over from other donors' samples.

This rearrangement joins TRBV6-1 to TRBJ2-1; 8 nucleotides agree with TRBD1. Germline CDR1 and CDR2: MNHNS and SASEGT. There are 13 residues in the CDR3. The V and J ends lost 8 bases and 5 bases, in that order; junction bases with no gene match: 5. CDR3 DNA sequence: TGTGCCAGCCGGGACAGGCAGAACAATGAGCAGTTCTTC. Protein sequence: CASRDRQNNEQFF.

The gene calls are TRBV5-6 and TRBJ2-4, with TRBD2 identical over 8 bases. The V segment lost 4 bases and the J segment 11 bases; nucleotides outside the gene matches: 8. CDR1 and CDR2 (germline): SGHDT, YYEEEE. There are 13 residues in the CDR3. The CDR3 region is CASSHREGVLQYF. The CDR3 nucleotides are TGTGCCAGCAGCCACCGGGAGGGGGTCCTTCAGTACTTC.

The CDR3 sequence is CASTESAANTGELFF. The CDR3 nucleotides are TGTGCCAGCACGGAGAGCGCCGCGAACACCGGGGAGCTGTTTTTT. V and J are TRBV6-4 and TRBJ2-2; D unresolved. Germline CDR1 MRHNA, CDR2 SNTAGT. The CDR3 contains 15 residues. V lost 7 bases, J lost 0 bases, and 12 bases lay in between.

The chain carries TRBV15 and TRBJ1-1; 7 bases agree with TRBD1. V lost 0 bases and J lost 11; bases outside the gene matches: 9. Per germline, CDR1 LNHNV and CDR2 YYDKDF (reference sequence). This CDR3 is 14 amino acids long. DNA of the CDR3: TGTGCCACCAGCAGAGATGCGACAGGGAGTACGGCTTTCTTT. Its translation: CATSRDATGSTAFF. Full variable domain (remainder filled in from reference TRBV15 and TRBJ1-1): DAMVIQNPRYQVTQFGKPVTLSCSQTLNHNVMYWYQQKSSQAPKLLFHYYDKDFNNEADTPDNFQSRRPNTSFCFLDIRSPGLGDTAMYLCATSRDATGSTAFFGQGTRLTVV.

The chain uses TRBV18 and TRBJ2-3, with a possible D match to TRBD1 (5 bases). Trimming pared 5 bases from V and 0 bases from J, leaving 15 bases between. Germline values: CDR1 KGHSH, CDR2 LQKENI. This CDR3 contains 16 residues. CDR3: CASSYRQFWSTDTQYF. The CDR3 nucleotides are TGTGCCAGCTCATACAGACAGTTTTGGAGCACAGATACGCAGTATTTT.

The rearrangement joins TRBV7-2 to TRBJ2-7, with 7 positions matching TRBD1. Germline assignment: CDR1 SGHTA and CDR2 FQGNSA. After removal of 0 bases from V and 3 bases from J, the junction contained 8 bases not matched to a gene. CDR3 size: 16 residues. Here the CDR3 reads CASSLAPGQTNYEQYF. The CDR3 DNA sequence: TGTGCCAGCAGCTTAGCCCCGGGACAGACTAACTACGAGCAGTACTTC.

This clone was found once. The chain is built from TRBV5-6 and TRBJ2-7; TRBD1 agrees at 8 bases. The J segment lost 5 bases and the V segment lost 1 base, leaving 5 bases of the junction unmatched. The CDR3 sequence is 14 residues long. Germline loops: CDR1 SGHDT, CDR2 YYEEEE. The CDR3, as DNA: TGTGCCAGCAGCTTGATGTGGACAGGGAACGAGCAGTACGTC. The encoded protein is CASSLMWTGNEQYV.

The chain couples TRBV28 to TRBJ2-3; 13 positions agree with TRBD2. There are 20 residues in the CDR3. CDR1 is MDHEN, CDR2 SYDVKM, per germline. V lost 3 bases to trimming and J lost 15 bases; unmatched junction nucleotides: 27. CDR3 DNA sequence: TGTGCCAGCAGTTTTCTAGGACTAGCGGGGGATAAGGGACGCCGCAGTCAAATTTATTTT. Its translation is CASSFLGLAGDKGRRSQIYF.

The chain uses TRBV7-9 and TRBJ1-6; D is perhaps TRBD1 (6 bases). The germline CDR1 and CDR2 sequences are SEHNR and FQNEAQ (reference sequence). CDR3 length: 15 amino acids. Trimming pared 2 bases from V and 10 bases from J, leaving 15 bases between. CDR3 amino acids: CASSLRGQGQSPLHF. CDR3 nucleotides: TGTGCCAGCAGCTTAAGGGGCCAGGGGCAGTCACCCCTCCACTTT.

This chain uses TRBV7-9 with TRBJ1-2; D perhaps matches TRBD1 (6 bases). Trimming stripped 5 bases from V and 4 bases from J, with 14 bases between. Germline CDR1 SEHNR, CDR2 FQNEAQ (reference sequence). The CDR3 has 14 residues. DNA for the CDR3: TGTGCCAGCAGCCCAGCGGGGACAACCTATGGCTACACCTTC. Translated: CASSPAGTTYGYTF.

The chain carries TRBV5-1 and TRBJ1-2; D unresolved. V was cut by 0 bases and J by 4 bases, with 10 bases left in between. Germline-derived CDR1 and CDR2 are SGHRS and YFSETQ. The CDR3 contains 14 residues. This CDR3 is CASSLGTTGYGYTF. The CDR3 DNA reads TGCGCCAGCAGCTTGGGCACCACCGGCTATGGCTACACCTTC.

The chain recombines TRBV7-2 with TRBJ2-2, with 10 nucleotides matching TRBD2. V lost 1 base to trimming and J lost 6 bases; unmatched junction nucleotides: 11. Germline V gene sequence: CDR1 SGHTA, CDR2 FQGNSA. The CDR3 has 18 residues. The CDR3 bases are TGTGCCAGCAGCTTAGGGCTAGCGGGGGCGGCGGGCCCCGGGGAGCTGTTTTTT. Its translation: CASSLGLAGAAGPGELFF.

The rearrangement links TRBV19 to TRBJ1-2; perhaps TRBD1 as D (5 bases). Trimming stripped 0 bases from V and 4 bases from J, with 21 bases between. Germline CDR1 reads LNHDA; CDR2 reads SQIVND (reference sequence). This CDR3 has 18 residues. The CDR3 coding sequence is TGTGCCAGTAGTATAGATCTTACAGGAAAAGCAGAAGGCTATGGCTACACCTTC. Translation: CASSIDLTGKAEGYGYTF. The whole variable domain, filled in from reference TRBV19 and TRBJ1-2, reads DGGITQSPKYLFRKEGQNVTLSCEQNLNHDAMYWYRQDPGQGLRLIYYSQIVNDFQKGDIAEGYSVSREKKESFPLTVTSAQKNPTAFYLCASSIDLTGKAEGYGYTFGSGTRLTVV.

The CDR3 nucleotides are TGTGCCAGCAGAAGTTTCGGACAGGGGGCAACTTACGAGCAGTACTTC. It yields the protein CASRSFGQGATYEQYF. V and J are TRBV6-6 and TRBJ2-7, with 11 positions matching TRBD1. The CDR3 spans 16 residues. Looked up from germline, CDR1 is MNHNY and CDR2 is SVGAGI (reference sequence). The trim removed 6 bases at V and 4 bases at J, leaving 11 bases unmatched.